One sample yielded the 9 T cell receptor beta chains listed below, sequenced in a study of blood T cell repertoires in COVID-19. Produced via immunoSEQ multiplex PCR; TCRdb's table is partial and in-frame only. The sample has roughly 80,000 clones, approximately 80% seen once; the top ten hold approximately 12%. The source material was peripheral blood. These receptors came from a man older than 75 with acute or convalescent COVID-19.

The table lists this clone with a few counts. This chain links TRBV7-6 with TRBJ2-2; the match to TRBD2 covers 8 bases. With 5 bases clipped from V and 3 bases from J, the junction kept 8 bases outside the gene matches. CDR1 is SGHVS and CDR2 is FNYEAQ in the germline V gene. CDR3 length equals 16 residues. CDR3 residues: CASSLFGGGDTGELFF. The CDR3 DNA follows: TGTGCCAGCAGCCTTTTCGGGGGGGGCGACACCGGGGAGCTGTTTTTT. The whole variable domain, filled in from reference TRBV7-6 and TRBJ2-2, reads GAGVSQSPRYKVTKRGQDVALRCDPISGHVSLYWYRQALGQGPEFLTYFNYEAQQDKSGLPNDRFSAERPEGSISTLTIQRTEQRDSAMYRCASSLFGGGDTGELFFGEGSRLTVL.

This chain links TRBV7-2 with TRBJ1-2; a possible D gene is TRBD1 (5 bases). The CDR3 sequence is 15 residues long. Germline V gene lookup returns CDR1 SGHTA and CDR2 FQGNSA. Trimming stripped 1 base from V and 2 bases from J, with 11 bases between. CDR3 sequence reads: CASSLVTGANYGYTF. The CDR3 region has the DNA TGTGCCAGCAGCTTAGTTACAGGAGCAAACTATGGCTACACCTTC.

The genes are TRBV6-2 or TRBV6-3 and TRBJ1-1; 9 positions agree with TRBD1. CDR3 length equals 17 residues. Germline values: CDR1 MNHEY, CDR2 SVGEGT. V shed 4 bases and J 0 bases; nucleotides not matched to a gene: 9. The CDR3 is CASSSPSGTGLNTEAFF. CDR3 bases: TGTGCCAGCAGTTCCCCTTCCGGGACAGGGCTGAACACTGAAGCTTTCTTT.

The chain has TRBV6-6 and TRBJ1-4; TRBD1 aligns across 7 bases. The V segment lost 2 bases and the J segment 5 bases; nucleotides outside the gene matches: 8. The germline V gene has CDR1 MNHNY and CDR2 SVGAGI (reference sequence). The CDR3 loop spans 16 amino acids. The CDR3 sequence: CASSYEGQAWNEKLFF. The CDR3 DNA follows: TGTGCCAGCAGTTACGAAGGACAGGCCTGGAATGAAAAACTGTTTTTT.

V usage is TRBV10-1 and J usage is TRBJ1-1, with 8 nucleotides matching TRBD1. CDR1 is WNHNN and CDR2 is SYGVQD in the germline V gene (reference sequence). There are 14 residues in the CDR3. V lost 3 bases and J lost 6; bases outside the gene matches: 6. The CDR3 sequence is CASSDLRGPAEAFF. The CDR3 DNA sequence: TGCGCCAGCAGTGATCTCAGGGGGCCCGCTGAAGCTTTCTTT.

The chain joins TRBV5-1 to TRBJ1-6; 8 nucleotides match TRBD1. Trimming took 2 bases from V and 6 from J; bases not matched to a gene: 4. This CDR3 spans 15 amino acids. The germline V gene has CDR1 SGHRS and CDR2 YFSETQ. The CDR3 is CASSLGDRGNSPLHF. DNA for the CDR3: TGCGCCAGCAGCTTAGGAGACAGGGGTAATTCACCCCTCCACTTT.

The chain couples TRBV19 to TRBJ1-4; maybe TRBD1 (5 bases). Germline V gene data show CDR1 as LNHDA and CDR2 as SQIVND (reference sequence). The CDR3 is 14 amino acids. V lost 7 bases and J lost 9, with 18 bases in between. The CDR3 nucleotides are TGTGCCAGTACCCCAGACAGATCCGTGAAAAAACTGTTTTTT. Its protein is CASTPDRSVKKLFF. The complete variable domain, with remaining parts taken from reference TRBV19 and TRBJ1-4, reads DGGITQSPKYLFRKEGQNVTLSCEQNLNHDAMYWYRQDPGQGLRLIYYSQIVNDFQKGDIAEGYSVSREKKESFPLTVTSAQKNPTAFYLCASTPDRSVKKLFFGSGTQLSVL.

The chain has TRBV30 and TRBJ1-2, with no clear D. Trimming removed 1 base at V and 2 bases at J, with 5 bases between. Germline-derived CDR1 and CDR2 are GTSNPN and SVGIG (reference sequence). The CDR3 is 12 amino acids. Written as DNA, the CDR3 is TGTGCCTGGAGTGGGCCAAACTATGGCTACACCTTC. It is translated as CAWSGPNYGYTF.

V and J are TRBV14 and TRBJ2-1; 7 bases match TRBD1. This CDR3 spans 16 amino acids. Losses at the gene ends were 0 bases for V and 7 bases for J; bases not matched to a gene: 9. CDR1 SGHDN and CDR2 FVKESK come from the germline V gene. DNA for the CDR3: TGTGCCAGCAGCCAAGATTCAGGGACAGTCCCTAATGAGCAGTTCTTC. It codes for CASSQDSGTVPNEQFF.